This TCR beta chain comes out of a study of shared clonotypes between healthy human individuals. Study-level results: Clonotype sharing among the donors was expected to vary with sequencing depth. Naive subsets generally had larger estimated richness than memory subsets. Clonotypes which were not shared had lower generation probabilities than clonotypes that all four donors shared.

Of note for this clone: Its antigen is not identified.

TCRdb keeps only in-frame clones here, not all; method: immunoSEQ multiplex PCR. The sample lists under 130,000 clones; about 66% were seen once. The CDR3 has 15 residues. V was cut by 4 bases and J by 2 bases, with 14 bases left in between. CDR1 and CDR2 from the germline V gene are MNHEY and SVGAGI. The receptor was isolated from a woman aged 25 to 39 in good health. The sample taken for sequencing was memory CD8+ T cells sorted from blood. Described subset: CD45RO+ cells pooled with CCR7-negative TemRA cells. This chain connects TRBV6-5 to TRBJ1-2, with D possibly TRBD1 on 5 matching bases. CDR3 residues: CASSFSPGANYGYTF. The CDR3 DNA is TGTGCCAGCAGTTTTAGTCCCGGGGCAAACTATGGCTACACCTTC.